This TCR beta chain originates from a study of shared clonotypes between healthy human individuals. The CDR3 covers 15 residues. Germline CDR1 reads SGHTA; CDR2 reads FQGNSA. The junction had 11 bases not matched to a gene; V was cut back by 6 bases and J by 7 bases. The table came from immunoSEQ multiplex PCR; TCRdb's copy has only in-frame clones and leaves some out. The table includes over 150,000 clones, around 63% detected once. The clonotype comes from a man younger than 45 in good health. What was sequenced was memory CD4+ T cells sorted from blood. Subset reported: CD45RA-negative fraction. The V call is TRBV7-2, the J call TRBJ2-1, with TRBD1 matching over 8 bases. The CDR3 is CASRRGGTGKNEQFF. CDR3 bases: TGTGCCAGCAGACGAGGTGGGACAGGAAAAAATGAGCAGTTCTTC.